Described below is a single T cell receptor (beta chain) sequence and its context. This record belongs to a study of T cells expressing NK-cell markers. CDR3 length equals 13 residues. Germline V gene lookup returns CDR1 ENHRY and CDR2 SYGVKD. Following a re-call of the 5' RACE reads, TCRdb has one entry per CDR3 protein and lacks DNA. The sample has some 280,000 distinct CDR3 sequences. The V and J genes are TRBV10-3 and TRBJ2-1; lacking DNA, the TRBD1 call made by TCRdb goes unchecked. The receptor comes from a young man in good health. The sample was blood T cells: a sorted CD56 or NKG2C T cell subset, CD4+ or CD8+ T cells, or bulk PBMC T cells (not recorded which). This chain's CDR3 is CAISVAGSNEQFF.